What follows are 20 T cell receptor beta chains derived from one specimen sequenced in a study of T cells of healthy individuals (dated by TCRdb to between 2017 and 2018). Library generation was performed with 5' RACE. The instrument given in TCRdb is Illumina MiSeq. TCRdb reworked the public reads: Q25 trimming with fastp, MiXCR clone assembly, productive beta chains retained. One record per CDR3 amino acid sequence lists the most common genes and DNA. The sample yields about 96,000 distinct CDR3 sequences; around 17% were counted once. The top ten constitute 6% to 8% of the sample. These receptors were collected from a human donor in good health.

This clonotype was recorded many times. The rearrangement uses TRBV28 and TRBJ2-5; D is undetermined. The CDR3 is made up of 13 amino acids. The ends were cut back, 5 bases at V and 7 bases at J, with 14 bases in the middle. Germline lookup yields CDR1 MDHEN and CDR2 SYDVKM. In DNA, the CDR3 is TGTGCCAGCAGTCTCCTTCTCGTCGGGACCCAGTACTTC. Translated: CASSLLLVGTQYF.

The chain recombines TRBV5-6 with TRBJ2-7; no clear D. V was trimmed by 2 bases and J by 4 bases, leaving 7 bases between them. The CDR3 runs to 12 residues. The germline V gene encodes CDR1 SGHDT and CDR2 YYEEEE. The CDR3 region has the DNA TGTGCCAGCAGCTTTAATTGGTACGAGCAGTACTTC. Translating it yields CASSFNWYEQYF. Full variable domain (remainder filled in from reference TRBV5-6 and TRBJ2-7): DAGVTQSPTHLIKTRGQQVTLRCSPKSGHDTVSWYQQALGQGPQFIFQYYEEEERQRGNFPDRFSGHQFPNYSSELNVNALLLGDSALYLCASSFNWYEQYFGPGTRLTVT.

This clonotype turned up a few times. One end of the junction does not line up with germline, which may come from a read error. The chain carries TRBV4-1 and TRBJ1-2, with TRBD1 identical over 7 bases. Germline lookup yields CDR1 MGHRA and CDR2 YSYEKL. The CDR3 is 13 amino acids. CDR3 in amino acids: CASSQNLRGRKDF. As DNA, the CDR3 is TGCGCCAGCAGCCAAAACCTGAGGGGGCGGAAGGACTTC.

This clonotype was picked up many times. The gene calls are TRBV6-1 and TRBJ1-2; D is undetermined. Germline V lookup: CDR1 MNHNS, CDR2 SASEGT. V dropped 0 bases and J dropped 11 bases, with 4 bases sitting between them. The CDR3 is 10 residues long. The DNA of the CDR3 is TGTGCCAGCAGTGAAGCGACTTACACCTTC. Residues: CASSEATYTF.

The chain carries TRBV5-6 and TRBJ2-5; TRBD2 might be the D (5 bases). Germline assignment: CDR1 SGHDT and CDR2 YYEEEE. This CDR3 spans 16 amino acids. Trimming removed 2 bases from V and 3 bases from J, with 17 bases in between. The CDR3 DNA reads as TGTGCCAGCAGCTTCGGACTCTCCTGGGGTAAAGAGACCCAGTACTTC. It specifies CASSFGLSWGKETQYF.

The chain employs TRBV4-1 and TRBJ2-3; perhaps TRBD2 as D (6 bases). V lost 4 bases and J lost 0, with 14 bases in between. The CDR3 contains 16 residues. Germline CDR1 reads MGHRA; CDR2 reads YSYEKL. The CDR3 DNA reads as TGCGCCAGCAGCCTACTAGGGAGCGGGAGCACAGATACGCAGTATTTT. This encodes CASSLLGSGSTDTQYF.

This clonotype was recorded at least ten times. V is TRBV7-3 and J is TRBJ2-3; TRBD2 matches 7 bases. This CDR3 has 15 residues. In germline, CDR1 is SGHTA, CDR2 FQGTGA. Unmatched junction bases numbered 11, after V lost 5 bases and J lost 6 bases. CDR3 loop: CASSQTGLPPDTQYF. CDR3 sequence (DNA): TGTGCCAGCAGCCAAACGGGACTACCTCCGGATACGCAGTATTTT.

V usage is TRBV20-1 and J usage is TRBJ2-1, with TRBD1 identical over 10 bases. This CDR3 is 14 amino acids long. Germline lookup yields CDR1 DFQATT and CDR2 SNEGSKA (reference sequence). J gave up 6 bases and V 5 bases, and 7 bases lay outside the gene matches. Here the CDR3 DNA reads TGCAGTGCTGGAGGAGGGACAGGGGTCAATGAGCAGTTCTTC. It yields the protein CSAGGGTGVNEQFF.

This clonotype was seen only a few times. The chain couples TRBV6-5 to TRBJ2-5, with a weak D call TRBD1 (5 bases). Germline V CDR1 and CDR2: MNHEY, SVGAGI. V shed 6 bases and J shed 1 base, with 9 bases lying between them. The CDR3 has 13 amino acids. The CDR3 sequence: CASRRTIQETQYF. The CDR3 DNA follows: TGTGCCAGCAGGAGGACAATCCAAGAGACCCAGTACTTC.

This clonotype was seen ten or more times. This chain joins TRBV4-1 and TRBJ2-2, with unresolved D. The V gene's germline CDR1 is MGHRA and CDR2 YSYEKL. This CDR3 contains 15 residues. Trimming stripped 2 bases from V and 2 bases from J, with 9 bases between. The CDR3 is CASSQPFGNTGELFF. The CDR3 region has the DNA TGCGCCAGCAGCCAACCGTTCGGAAACACCGGGGAGCTGTTTTTT.

V is TRBV20-1 and J is TRBJ1-5; D gene unclear. Between the trimmed V and J ends, which lost 6 bases and 2 bases, there was a span of 23 bases. Per germline, CDR1 DFQATT and CDR2 SNEGSKA (reference sequence). This CDR3 region has 17 residues. CDR3: CSAYLPGRGFGNQPQHF. CDR3 DNA: TGCAGTGCCTACCTACCAGGCCGTGGATTTGGCAATCAGCCCCAGCATTTT.

This clonotype was seen a handful of times. The chain uses TRBV7-2 and TRBJ2-2; D not resolved. CDR1 is SGHTA and CDR2 is FQGNSA in the germline V gene. V was trimmed by 2 bases and J by 4 bases, leaving 5 bases between them. CDR3 length: 13 residues. DNA of the CDR3: TGTGCCAGCAGCTTACTCTCCACCGGGGAGCTGTTTTTT. Residues: CASSLLSTGELFF.

This clonotype was observed many times. This chain joins TRBV28 and TRBJ2-5; 9 positions agree with TRBD1. There are 13 residues in the CDR3. The V gene end was trimmed by 4 bases and the J gene end by 4 bases; junction bases not matched to a gene: 1. Per germline, CDR1 MDHEN and CDR2 SYDVKM. This chain's CDR3 is CASSSQGAETQYF. In DNA form, the CDR3 reads TGTGCCAGCAGTTCACAGGGGGCAGAGACCCAGTACTTC.

This clonotype has just a few counts. This chain joins TRBV2 and TRBJ1-5; D is unclear. The germline V and J ends were trimmed by 4 bases and 6 bases, with 16 bases remaining between them. CDR1 and CDR2 (germline): SNHLY, FYNNEI. CDR3 size: 15 residues. The CDR3: CASSVSPSFTQPQHF. The CDR3 region has the DNA TGTGCCAGCAGTGTTTCGCCTTCTTTTACTCAGCCCCAGCATTTT.

This clonotype was found many times. The V gene is TRBV4-2, the J gene TRBJ2-3, with 12 positions matching TRBD2. The germline V gene has CDR1 LGHNA and CDR2 YNFKEQ. The length of the CDR3 is 15 residues. Unmatched junction bases numbered 5, after V lost 4 bases and J lost 6 bases. This CDR3 is CASSPLAGGLDTQYF. CDR3 bases: TGTGCCAGCAGCCCTCTAGCGGGGGGGCTGGATACGCAGTATTTT.

The sample holds a few counts of this clonotype. The CDR3 region is CASSLISPTGTSSSYNSPLHF. The CDR3 DNA follows: TGTGCCAGCAGTTTAATTTCCCCAACAGGGACTTCCAGCTCCTATAATTCACCCCTCCACTTT. This sequence joins TRBV28 and TRBJ1-6, with TRBD1 as a possible D gene (6 bases). The CDR3 totals 21 residues. CDR1 MDHEN and CDR2 SYDVKM come from the germline V gene. V was clipped by 2 bases and J by 0 bases, with 23 bases between them.

This clonotype was observed a few times. The V call is TRBV3-1, the J call TRBJ2-5, with 7 bases aligning to TRBD2. V lost 1 base and J lost 4; bases outside the gene matches: 3. The germline V gene encodes CDR1 LGHDT and CDR2 YNNKEL (reference sequence). The CDR3 length is 14 residues. CDR3 sequence reads: CASSQGWGGETQYF. The CDR3 DNA is TGTGCCAGCAGCCAAGGTTGGGGGGGAGAGACCCAGTACTTC.

The chain carries TRBV30 and TRBJ1-6; D gene ambiguous. The CDR3 sequence is 13 residues long. CDR1 and CDR2 (germline): GTSNPN, SVGIG (reference sequence). V gave up 2 bases and J gave up 9 bases, with 11 bases separating them. CDR3 loop: CAWSKAQLSPLHF. DNA of the CDR3: TGTGCCTGGAGTAAGGCACAACTTTCACCCCTCCACTTT. The variable domain in full, with the rest retrieved from reference TRBV30 and TRBJ1-6, is SQTIHQWPATLVQPVGSPLSLECTVEGTSNPNLYWYRQAAGRGLQLLFYSVGIGQISSEVPQNLSASRPQDRQFILSSKKLLLSDSGFYLCAWSKAQLSPLHFGNGTRLTVT.

This chain links TRBV5-1 with TRBJ2-7, with a tentative D call TRBD1 (6 bases). Trimming removed 4 bases from V and 5 bases from J, with 7 bases in between. In germline, CDR1 is SGHRS, CDR2 YFSETQ. The CDR3 sequence is 11 residues long. The CDR3 here is CASSTGNEQYF. CDR3 coding DNA: TGCGCCAGCAGCACAGGGAACGAGCAGTACTTC.

This clonotype appeared many times. This chain connects TRBV20-1 to TRBJ1-5; the D is unclear. The CDR3 totals 13 residues. Germline V gene sequence: CDR1 DFQATT, CDR2 SNEGSKA (reference sequence). V lost 0 bases, J lost 5 bases, and 8 bases lay in between. CDR3 DNA: TGCAGTGCTAGAGATATGGAGGATCAGCCCCAGCATTTT. Residues: CSARDMEDQPQHF.